Listed below are T cell receptor beta chains from one sample, sequenced in a study of T cells in Graves' hyperthyroidism and ophthalmopathy. TCRdb independently ran MiXCR on the multiplex PCR reads; one entry per CDR3 protein. The sample yields almost 350,000 distinct CDR3 sequences, 15% to 20% seen once. Sequenced: blood. The receptors come from a woman between 40 and 50 years old with Graves' ophthalmopathy. Both conserved end residues are part of each CDR3. Fields, in order: D gene, J gene, V gene, CDR3 protein. The D gene is left open where the match is weak.

D gene: TRBD1; J gene: TRBJ2-5; V gene: TRBV19; CDR3 protein: CASSSITGGQETQYF
D gene: -; J gene: TRBJ2-7; V gene: TRBV20-1; CDR3 protein: CSARKGTYEQYF
D gene: -; J gene: TRBJ1-1; V gene: TRBV3-1; CDR3 protein: CASSWREGTKTFF
D gene: TRBD1; J gene: TRBJ1-2; V gene: TRBV30; CDR3 protein: CAREGANYGYTF
D gene: -; J gene: TRBJ1-1; V gene: TRBV5-1; CDR3 protein: CASSATGITEAFF
D gene: TRBD2; J gene: TRBJ2-2; V gene: TRBV29-1; CDR3 protein: CSVLAGGPGELFF
D gene: TRBD1; J gene: TRBJ1-2; V gene: TRBV28; CDR3 protein: CASSFLLDRTGDFGYTF
D gene: -; J gene: TRBJ1-3; V gene: TRBV11-1; CDR3 protein: CASSLLLGGNGNTIYF
D gene: -; J gene: TRBJ1-1; V gene: TRBV6-1; CDR3 protein: CASRGLGANTEAFF
D gene: -; J gene: TRBJ2-7; V gene: TRBV7-9; CDR3 protein: CASSLSAAQEQYF
D gene: TRBD1; J gene: TRBJ1-2; V gene: TRBV3-1; CDR3 protein: CASSQNRGYGYTF
D gene: TRBD1; J gene: TRBJ2-6; V gene: TRBV7-9; CDR3 protein: CASSFGGTGAGANVLTF
D gene: -; J gene: TRBJ2-7; V gene: TRBV29-1; CDR3 protein: CSVGGGLSSYEQYF
D gene: -; J gene: TRBJ2-5; V gene: TRBV10-2; CDR3 protein: CASSESGPQYF
D gene: TRBD2; J gene: TRBJ2-2; V gene: TRBV7-3; CDR3 protein: CASSRLAPVTNTGELFF
D gene: TRBD2; J gene: TRBJ2-7; V gene: TRBV6-9; CDR3 protein: CASRILAGGPYEQYF
D gene: -; J gene: TRBJ2-7; V gene: TRBV10-3; CDR3 protein: CAISVDAYEQYF
D gene: TRBD1; J gene: TRBJ1-3; V gene: TRBV5-1; CDR3 protein: CASSLTGDGNTIYF
D gene: -; J gene: TRBJ1-5; V gene: TRBV6-1; CDR3 protein: CASSVQDYSNQPQRF
D gene: TRBD1; J gene: TRBJ2-7; V gene: TRBV4-2; CDR3 protein: CASSQDQTGGYEQYF
D gene: -; J gene: TRBJ1-2; V gene: TRBV10-3; CDR3 protein: CAISEGGYGYTF
D gene: TRBD1; J gene: TRBJ2-6; V gene: TRBV5-1; CDR3 protein: CASSLDPTGGGGANVLTF